Below, 20 T cell receptor beta chains from the same sample are listed, as sequenced in a study of T cells in Graves' hyperthyroidism and ophthalmopathy. Amplification of TCR beta CDR3 regions used RNA as the template. The study used the HTBI primer set for a first-round RT-PCR of the TCR CDR3. TCRdb reanalysed the multiplex PCR reads using MiXCR and keeps one entry per CDR3 protein. The sample contains around 350,000 distinct CDR3 sequences, 20% to 25% of which appear only once. The sequencing input was blood. The receptors shown here come from a man aged 50-60 years with Graves' hyperthyroidism.

The chain links TRBV6-2 or TRBV6-3 to TRBJ1-1, with D hard to call. The CDR3 is made up of 13 amino acids. V lost 6 bases, J lost 10 bases, and 18 bases lay in between. Per the germline V gene, CDR1 is MNHEY and CDR2 is SVGEGT. CDR3 residues: CASSGLDRDAAFF. The CDR3 nucleotides read TGTGCCAGCAGCGGACTGGACCGTGACGCAGCTTTCTTT.

V usage is TRBV28 and J usage is TRBJ2-7, with 9 bases aligning to TRBD1. The CDR3 totals 16 residues. V dropped 8 bases and J dropped 1; count of bases not matched to a gene: 12. Germline V gene data show CDR1 as MDHEN and CDR2 as SYDVKM. CDR3 DNA: TGTGCCAGCTGCCCTCCCCCGGGACAGGGTTCCTACGAGCAGTACTTC. Its protein product is CASCPPPGQGSYEQYF.

The chain links TRBV6-5 to TRBJ2-5; 16 bases line up with TRBD2. The V and J ends lost 2 bases and 5 bases, in that order; junction bases with no gene match: 5. Germline V gene sequence: CDR1 MNHEY, CDR2 SVGAGI. The CDR3 length is 17 residues. Written as DNA, the CDR3 is TGTGCCAGCAGTTACACCGGGACTAGCGGGAGGGGTGAGACCCAGTACTTC. Protein: CASSYTGTSGRGETQYF.

This clonotype was recorded at least ten times. The rearrangement links TRBV7-6 to TRBJ2-7; D remains unclear. Trimming removed 3 bases at V and 6 bases at J, with 15 bases between. Germline V CDR1 and CDR2: SGHVS, FNYEAQ. This CDR3 is 14 amino acids long. CDR3 sequence (DNA): TGTGCCAGCAGCTTTTCCGAAAGAGGTTTCGAGCAGTACTTC. Its protein product is CASSFSERGFEQYF.

This clonotype came up a few times. V usage is TRBV19 and J usage is TRBJ1-4; 9 nucleotides match TRBD1. Trimming removed 3 bases from V and 7 bases from J; junction bases left unmatched: 9. The CDR3 spans 16 residues. Germline loops: CDR1 LNHDA, CDR2 SQIVND (reference sequence). In nucleotides, the CDR3 is TGTGCCAGTAGTATCAAGGGCGGACAGGGGAGTGAAAAACTGTTTTTT. Translating it yields CASSIKGGQGSEKLFF.

V and J are TRBV5-1 and TRBJ2-3; 13 bases line up with TRBD2. Germline CDR1 and CDR2: SGHRS and YFSETQ. The CDR3 contains 16 residues. V shed 3 bases and J 2 bases; nucleotides not matched to a gene: 3. In DNA, the CDR3 is TGCGCCAGCAGCTGGACTAGCGGGAGTGCCACAGATACGCAGTATTTT. It specifies CASSWTSGSATDTQYF.

The chain has TRBV19 and TRBJ2-7; D gene ambiguous. With 3 bases removed from V and 0 bases from J, the gap between germline ends came to 6 bases. This CDR3 spans 13 amino acids. Germline CDR1 and CDR2: LNHDA and SQIVND (reference sequence). The CDR3 protein is CASSMAVSYEQYF. The CDR3 nucleotides read TGTGCCAGTAGTATGGCCGTCTCCTACGAGCAGTACTTC.

This chain connects TRBV6-5 to TRBJ1-1, with 7 bases fitting TRBD1. CDR3 length equals 16 residues. Unmatched junction bases numbered 10, after V lost 2 bases and J lost 4 bases. Germline V gene data show CDR1 as MNHEY and CDR2 as SVGAGI. CDR3 sequence reads: CASSYQSGGRGTEAFF. The CDR3 DNA sequence: TGTGCCAGCAGTTACCAATCAGGGGGTCGGGGCACTGAAGCTTTCTTT.

The J gene is TRBJ2-7, the V gene TRBV10-3; D is perhaps TRBD1 or TRBD2 (7 bases each). CDR1 is ENHRY and CDR2 is SYGVKD in the germline V gene. Trimming removed 2 bases at V and 7 bases at J, with 24 bases between. The CDR3 totals 17 residues. The CDR3 DNA reads TGTGCCATCAGTGAGACCTTGACTACTCAGGGGGGGAATGAGCAGTACTTC. Translated: CAISETLTTQGGNEQYF.

In this sample, this clonotype turned up a few times. The V and J genes are TRBV5-1 and TRBJ1-6, with a tentative D call TRBD1 (5 bases). CDR3 length: 14 residues. Germline CDR1 reads SGHRS; CDR2 reads YFSETQ. V lost 4 bases and J 8 bases, leaving 13 bases between the germline ends. CDR3 in amino acids: CASSPGTGYSPLHF. The DNA of the CDR3 is TGCGCCAGCAGCCCAGGGACGGGTTATTCACCCCTCCACTTT.

The V gene is TRBV6-5, the J gene TRBJ1-3, with D tentatively TRBD1 (5 bases). Trimming took off 4 bases at V and 0 bases at J, with 7 bases between the two ends. Germline V gene lookup returns CDR1 MNHEY and CDR2 SVGAGI. CDR3 length: 14 amino acids. The CDR3 DNA sequence: TGTGCCAGCAGTTGGGACCGCTCTGGAAACACCATATATTTT. Amino acid sequence: CASSWDRSGNTIYF.

This clonotype was seen only a few times. CDR3 DNA: TGCAGTGCTAGAGAGTCGACAGGAGGTATTCAGTACTTC. Translating gives CSARESTGGIQYF. The chain is built from TRBV20-1 and TRBJ2-4; maybe TRBD1 (6 bases). Trimming cost V 0 bases and J 10 bases, with 13 bases left between them. Germline V CDR1 and CDR2: DFQATT, SNEGSKA (reference sequence). The CDR3 consists of 13 residues.

This clonotype was detected many times. The chain couples TRBV6-1 to TRBJ2-3; 7 bases fit TRBD1. This CDR3 comprises 15 residues. Per the germline V gene, CDR1 is MNHNS and CDR2 is SASEGT. V lost 4 bases to trimming and J lost 0 bases; unmatched junction nucleotides: 4. The chain's CDR3 is CASSATGSSTDTQYF. The DNA for the CDR3 is TGTGCCAGCAGTGCGACAGGGTCGAGCACAGATACGCAGTATTTT.

This clonotype was counted at least ten times. This sequence joins TRBV7-6 and TRBJ2-1; a weak D match, TRBD2 (5 bases). The CDR3 is 19 residues long. Trimming shortened V by 3 bases and J by 0 bases, and 21 bases separated the two germline ends. Germline V lookup: CDR1 SGHVS, CDR2 FNYEAQ. In DNA form, the CDR3 reads TGTGCCAGCAGCTTCGGTGATGGTTTAGCGCCGAGCTCCTACAATGAGCAGTTCTTC. Protein product: CASSFGDGLAPSSYNEQFF.

This clonotype was recorded a few times. The J gene is TRBJ1-2, the V gene TRBV20-1; TRBD1 might be the D (5 bases). The CDR3 contains 14 residues. The V gene lost 0 bases and the J gene lost 1 base, with 9 bases spanning the gap. The V gene's germline CDR1 is DFQATT and CDR2 SNEGSKA (reference sequence). CDR3 in DNA: TGCAGTGCTAGAGATCCTGACAGTAACTATGGCTACACCTTC. Its translation is CSARDPDSNYGYTF.

The rearrangement joins TRBV9 to TRBJ2-1; D is undetermined. This CDR3 has 13 residues. Germline V CDR1 and CDR2: SGDLS, YYNGEE. V was cut by 2 bases and J by 6 bases, with 9 bases left in between. This CDR3 is CASSVRPTNEQFF. CDR3 nucleotides: TGTGCCAGCAGCGTCCGGCCGACCAATGAGCAGTTCTTC.

This clonotype was seen a handful of times. This chain connects TRBV27 to TRBJ1-2; the match to TRBD1 covers 8 bases. V gave up 5 bases and J gave up 6 bases; unmatched junction bases: 5. Germline V gene lookup returns CDR1 MNHEY and CDR2 SMNVEV (reference sequence). This CDR3 region has 13 residues. The CDR3 DNA reads TGTGCCAGCAGTCCGGGACAGGCTCATGGCTACACCTTC. The encoded protein is CASSPGQAHGYTF.

This clonotype was seen ten or more times. The CDR3 sequence is CASSQDRGQETQYF. In nucleotides, the CDR3 is TGTGCCAGCTCACAGGACAGGGGACAAGAGACCCAGTACTTC. The genes are TRBV18 and TRBJ2-5, with 9 bases lining up with TRBD1. V was pared by 4 bases and J by 2 bases, with 2 bases of the junction left unmatched. Germline loops: CDR1 KGHSH, CDR2 LQKENI. The CDR3 consists of 14 residues.

This sequence joins TRBV20-1 and TRBJ2-1; TRBD2 matches at 14 bases. This CDR3 comprises 17 residues. V trimming: 0 bases; J trimming: 9 bases; junction bases outside the gene matches: 10. CDR1 is DFQATT, CDR2 SNEGSKA, per germline (reference sequence). In DNA form, the CDR3 reads TGCAGTGCTAGAGAAAGGGGACTAGCGGGAGACGGATCTGAGCAGTTCTTC. Translated, it gives CSARERGLAGDGSEQFF.

The chain carries TRBV27 and TRBJ2-7, with 7 bases identical to TRBD2. This CDR3 region has 15 residues. J lost 3 bases, V lost 5 bases, and 10 bases had no gene match. Germline values: CDR1 MNHEY, CDR2 SMNVEV (reference sequence). The CDR3 coding sequence is TGTGCCAGCAGTCTCTGGCGGGAGAAAGGCTACGAGCAGTACTTC. Protein sequence: CASSLWREKGYEQYF.